The clone carrying this T cell receptor (beta chain) was seen repeatedly, ten times or more. Assembly of TCR beta libraries relied on iRepertoire HTBI primers together with Arm-PCR of CDR3 regions. MiXCR, run by TCRdb on the multiplex PCR reads, gives a single entry per CDR3 protein. The profile covers fewer than 650,000 distinct CDR3 sequences, with about 16% appearing a single time and 12% taken by the ten largest. Time point of the sample: newly diagnosed GD, antithyroid drugs for less than 3 months. PBMC-derived RNA was used for the TCR library. The data belong to a study of regulatory T cells in long-lasting Graves disease. The same data also contributed to another study, on T cells in Graves' hyperthyroidism and ophthalmopathy.

The sequencing here drew on peripheral blood mononuclear cells (PBMCs), taken at new diagnosis, from a patient treated with antithyroid drugs. The TCR was taken from a man younger than 35 with Graves disease.

CDR3 sequence: CASSLDRNGYTF. DNA of the CDR3: TGTGCCAGCAGTTTGGATAGAAACGGCTACACCTTC. V is TRBV12-3 or TRBV12-4 and J is TRBJ1-2; D gene unclear. The CDR3 has 12 residues. Trimming took 3 bases from V and 8 from J, leaving 10 bases between them.